The source of this TCR beta chain is a study of blood T cells in healthy people across ages. Using a J-beta primer mix together with a sample-barcoded 5' primer, a second PCR was run for roughly 6 to 11 cycles. TCRdb itself ran the 5' RACE reads through MiXCR, one entry per CDR3 protein. The table includes about 1.5 million distinct CDR3 sequences, approximately 42% detected once. The V gene lost 6 bases and the J gene lost 9 bases, with 18 bases spanning the gap. This CDR3 has 15 amino acids. Germline CDR1 and CDR2: ENHRY and SYGVKD. Study observations and caveats: More naive CD4+ cells and higher diversity marked long-lived donors relative to aged donors. Older age coincided with a roughly linear decline in TCR beta diversity per million T cells. PBMCs went unsorted, and a conclusive naive versus antigen-experienced comparison was therefore prevented. Samples with more naive T cells showed higher observed beta diversity.

Regarding this clonotype: Its specificity is not known.

This TCR derives from a young woman in good health. Sample: blood. V is TRBV10-3 and J is TRBJ1-6, with D tentatively TRBD1 (6 bases). The CDR3 here is CAIRTDNRVASPLHF. The CDR3 DNA sequence: TGTGCCATCAGGACTGACAACAGGGTCGCTTCACCCCTCCACTTT.